Listed below are T cell receptor beta chains from one sample, sequenced in a study of OX40 agonist ivuxolimab in advanced cancers. Profiled with immunoSEQ multiplex PCR; TCRdb holds only in-frame clones, not every one. This sample carries some 58,000 clones, more than 75% of them seen once, and the ten largest clones take roughly an eighth. The sample was CD4+ or CD8+ T cells sorted from blood, taken in a trial of the OX40 agonist ivuxolimab. These receptors were obtained from an adult with an advanced solid tumor such as melanoma, head and neck, liver or kidney cancer. The CDR3 runs from the conserved cysteine through the conserved F or W.

j_gene	v_gene	CDR3aa
TRBJ1-1	TRBV5-4	CASSPSKGWQNTEAFF
TRBJ2-2	TRBV5-1	CASSFAGTGELFF
TRBJ2-1	TRBV28	CASRSLAGLNNEQFF
TRBJ1-1	TRBV6-5	CASSYRGGDTEAFF
TRBJ1-2	TRBV18	CASSPVRETKGYTF
TRBJ2-3	TRBV5-1	CASSLDLDTQYF
TRBJ1-1	TRBV28	CASTIEVNTEAFF
TRBJ2-2	TRBV7-9	CASSLRAGELFF
TRBJ2-2	TRBV10-1	CASSSPGLGNTGELFF
TRBJ1-4	TRBV20-1	CNITGAEKLFF
TRBJ2-1	TRBV27	CASSQVAGGSYEQFF
TRBJ1-1	TRBV29-1	CSVKASMAVTEAFF
TRBJ2-7	TRBV6-5	CASRRSDRGGYEQYF
TRBJ2-3	TRBV7-9	CASFLANTDTQYF
TRBJ2-7	TRBV7-6	CASSLYPRAASGSEQYF
TRBJ2-1	TRBV5-1	CASSLTGTSGYNEQFF
TRBJ1-2	TRBV6-5	CASSWGVNYGYTF
TRBJ1-5	TRBV19	CASKKGTLPRYSNQPQHF
TRBJ1-6	TRBV19	CASSIDHNSGQGKSPLHF
TRBJ2-1	TRBV7-3	CASSLRGSSGSSYNEQFF
TRBJ1-6	TRBV19	CASSTFYNSPLHF
TRBJ2-1	TRBV19	CASTVNNEQFF
TRBJ2-7	TRBV20-1	CSATGSYEQYF
TRBJ2-7	TRBV5-8	CASILPGAGAYEQYF
TRBJ1-2	TRBV5-1	CASSLTGTYGYTF
TRBJ2-7	TRBV5-4	CASSLGLQTPYEQYF
TRBJ2-7	TRBV7-2	CASSHGPPKGYEQYF
TRBJ2-7	TRBV28	CASSFYEPGLPYEQYF
TRBJ1-3	TRBV10-1	CASSESLTNTIYF
TRBJ1-1	TRBV7-8	CASSLASGLGTEAFF
TRBJ2-1	TRBV4-2	CASSQDRASGTRNEQFF
TRBJ2-2	TRBV2	CASSRSGGTGELFF
TRBJ1-1	TRBV6-4	CASSDSAGPNTEAFF
TRBJ2-2	TRBV2	CASGRASNTGELFF
TRBJ1-2	TRBV4-2	CASSQDDRGNYGYTF
TRBJ2-5	TRBV7-2	CASSQSTGQGIPLSDF
TRBJ2-4	TRBV30	CAWSVPPGLAGSLGKNIQYF
.	TRBV7-9	CASSLARGAKGETYEQYF
TRBJ2-2	TRBV6-4	CASSPSSAGVLTGELFF
TRBJ2-4	TRBV30	CAWSAYRGQNIQYF
TRBJ1-2	TRBV6-1	CASRGTGSHYGYTF
TRBJ2-7	TRBV4-1	CASSLSTGGYEQYF
TRBJ1-4	TRBV5-1	CASSPEEALNEKLFF
TRBJ2-5	TRBV5-1	CASSPRPGGETQYF
TRBJ2-1	TRBV11-1	CASSKSGTTGNEQFF
TRBJ2-3	TRBV29-1	CSVGAGSTDTQYF
TRBJ2-1	TRBV5-1	CASSLAAGTSGHNEQFF
TRBJ1-1	TRBV7-6	CASSLAGSPNTEAFF
TRBJ2-3	TRBV11-3	CASSLGLAGGTDTQYF
TRBJ1-1	TRBV5-5	CASSWYSNTEAFF
TRBJ2-1	TRBV28	CAIGRGSPFYNEQFF